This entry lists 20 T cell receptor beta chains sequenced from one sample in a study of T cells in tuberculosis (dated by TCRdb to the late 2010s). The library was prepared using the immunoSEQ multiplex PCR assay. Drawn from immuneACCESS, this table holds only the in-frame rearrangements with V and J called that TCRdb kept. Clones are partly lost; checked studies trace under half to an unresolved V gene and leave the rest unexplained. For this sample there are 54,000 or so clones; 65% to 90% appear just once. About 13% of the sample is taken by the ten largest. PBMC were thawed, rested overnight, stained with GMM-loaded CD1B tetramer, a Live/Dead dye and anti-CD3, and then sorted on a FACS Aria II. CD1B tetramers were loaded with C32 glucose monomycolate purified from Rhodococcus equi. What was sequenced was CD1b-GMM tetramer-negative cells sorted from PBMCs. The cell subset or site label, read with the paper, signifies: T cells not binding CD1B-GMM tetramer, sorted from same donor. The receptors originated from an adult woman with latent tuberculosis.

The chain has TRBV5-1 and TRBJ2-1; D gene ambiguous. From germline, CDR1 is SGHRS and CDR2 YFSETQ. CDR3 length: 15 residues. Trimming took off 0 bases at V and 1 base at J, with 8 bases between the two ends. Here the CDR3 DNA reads TGCGCCAGCAGCTTGGGTCGACTTTCCTACAATGAGCAGTTCTTC. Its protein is CASSLGRLSYNEQFF.

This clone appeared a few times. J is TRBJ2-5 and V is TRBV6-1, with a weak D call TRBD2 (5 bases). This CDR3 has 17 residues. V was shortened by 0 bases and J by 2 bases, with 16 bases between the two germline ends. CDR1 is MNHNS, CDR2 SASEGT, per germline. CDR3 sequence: CASSEAGATLWQETQYF. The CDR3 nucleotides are TGTGCCAGCAGTGAAGCGGGAGCAACCCTCTGGCAAGAGACCCAGTACTTC.

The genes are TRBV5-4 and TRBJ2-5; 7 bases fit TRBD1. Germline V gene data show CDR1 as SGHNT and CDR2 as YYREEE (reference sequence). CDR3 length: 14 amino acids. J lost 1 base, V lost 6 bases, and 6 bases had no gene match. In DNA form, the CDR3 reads TGTGCCAGCAAACGGGACAGCTTCCAAGAGACCCAGTACTTC. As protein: CASKRDSFQETQYF.

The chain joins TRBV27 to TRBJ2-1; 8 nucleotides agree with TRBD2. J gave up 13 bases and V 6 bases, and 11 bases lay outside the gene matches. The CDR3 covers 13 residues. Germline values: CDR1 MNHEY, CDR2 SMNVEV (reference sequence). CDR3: CASRLAAAGSQFF. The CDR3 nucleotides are TGTGCCAGCAGACTAGCGGCGGCCGGGTCTCAGTTCTTC.

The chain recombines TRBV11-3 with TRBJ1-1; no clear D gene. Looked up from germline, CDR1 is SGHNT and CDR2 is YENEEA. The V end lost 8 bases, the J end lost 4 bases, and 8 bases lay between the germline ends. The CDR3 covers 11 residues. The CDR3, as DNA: TGTGCCAGCCAAAGAGGCACTGAAGCTTTCTTT. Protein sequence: CASQRGTEAFF. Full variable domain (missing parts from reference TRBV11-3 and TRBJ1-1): EAGVVQSPRYKIIEKKQPVAFWCNPISGHNTLYWYLQNLGQGPELLIRYENEEAVDDSQLPKDRFSAERLKGVDSTLKIQPAELGDSAVYLCASQRGTEAFFGQGTRLTVV.

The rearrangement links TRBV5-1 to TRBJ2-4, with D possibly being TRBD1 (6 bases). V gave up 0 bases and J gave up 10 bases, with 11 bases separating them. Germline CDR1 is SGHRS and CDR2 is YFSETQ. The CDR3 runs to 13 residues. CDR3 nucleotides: TGCGCCAGCAGCTTGGACAGGGTAGGGATTCAGTACTTC. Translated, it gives CASSLDRVGIQYF. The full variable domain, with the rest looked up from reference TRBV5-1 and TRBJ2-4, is KAGVTQTPRYLIKTRGQQVTLSCSPISGHRSVSWYQQTPGQGLQFLFEYFSETQRNKGNFPGRFSGRQFSNSRSEMNVSTLELGDSALYLCASSLDRVGIQYFGAGTRLSVL.

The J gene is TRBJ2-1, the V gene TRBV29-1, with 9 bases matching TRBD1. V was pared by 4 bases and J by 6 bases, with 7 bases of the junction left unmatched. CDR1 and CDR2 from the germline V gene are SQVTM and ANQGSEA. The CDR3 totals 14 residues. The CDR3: CSVAGQGWFNEQFF. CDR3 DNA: TGCAGCGTTGCAGGACAGGGGTGGTTCAATGAGCAGTTCTTC.

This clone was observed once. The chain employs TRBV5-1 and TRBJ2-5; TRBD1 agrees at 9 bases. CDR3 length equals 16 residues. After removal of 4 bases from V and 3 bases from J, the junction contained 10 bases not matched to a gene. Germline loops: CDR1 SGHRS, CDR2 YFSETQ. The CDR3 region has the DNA TGCGCCAGCAGCATTCTCCCCGGGACAGGGAAAGAGACCCAGTACTTC. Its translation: CASSILPGTGKETQYF.

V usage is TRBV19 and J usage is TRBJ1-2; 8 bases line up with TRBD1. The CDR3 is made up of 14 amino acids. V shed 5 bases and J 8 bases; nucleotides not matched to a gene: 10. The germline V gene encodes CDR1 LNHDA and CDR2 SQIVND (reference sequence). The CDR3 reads CASSWRGQVLGYTF. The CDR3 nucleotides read TGTGCCAGTAGTTGGCGGGGACAGGTTTTAGGCTACACCTTC.

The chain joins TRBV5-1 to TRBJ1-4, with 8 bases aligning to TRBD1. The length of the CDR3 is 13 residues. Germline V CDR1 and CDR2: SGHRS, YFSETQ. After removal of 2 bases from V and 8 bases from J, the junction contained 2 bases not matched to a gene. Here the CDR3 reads CASSFWTGEKLFF. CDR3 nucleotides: TGCGCCAGCAGCTTCTGGACAGGGGAAAAACTGTTTTTT.

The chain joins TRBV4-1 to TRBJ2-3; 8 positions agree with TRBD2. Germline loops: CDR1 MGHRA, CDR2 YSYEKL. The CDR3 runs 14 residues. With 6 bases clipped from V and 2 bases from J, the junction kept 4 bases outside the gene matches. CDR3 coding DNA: TGCGCCAGCAGTACTAGCGGTCCCACAGATACGCAGTATTTT. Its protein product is CASSTSGPTDTQYF.

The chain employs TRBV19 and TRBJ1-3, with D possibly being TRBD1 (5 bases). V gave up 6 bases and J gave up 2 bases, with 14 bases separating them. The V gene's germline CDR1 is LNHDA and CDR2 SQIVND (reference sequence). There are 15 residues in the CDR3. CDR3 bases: TGTGCCAGTAGATCATCACGGGGGACTGGAAACACCATATATTTT. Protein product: CASRSSRGTGNTIYF.

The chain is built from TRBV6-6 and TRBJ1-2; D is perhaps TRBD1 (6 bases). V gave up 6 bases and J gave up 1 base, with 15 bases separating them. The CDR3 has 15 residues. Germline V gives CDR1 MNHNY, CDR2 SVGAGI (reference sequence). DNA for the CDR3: TGTGCCAGCAGGCTGACAGGCCGATTTAACTATGGCTACACCTTC. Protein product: CASRLTGRFNYGYTF.

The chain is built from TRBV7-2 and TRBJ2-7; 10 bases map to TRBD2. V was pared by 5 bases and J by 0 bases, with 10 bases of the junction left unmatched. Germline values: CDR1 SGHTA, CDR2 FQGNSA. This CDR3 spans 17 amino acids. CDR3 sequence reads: CASSAIAGGVSSYEQYF. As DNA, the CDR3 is TGTGCCAGCAGCGCCATAGCGGGGGGCGTAAGCTCCTACGAGCAGTACTTC.

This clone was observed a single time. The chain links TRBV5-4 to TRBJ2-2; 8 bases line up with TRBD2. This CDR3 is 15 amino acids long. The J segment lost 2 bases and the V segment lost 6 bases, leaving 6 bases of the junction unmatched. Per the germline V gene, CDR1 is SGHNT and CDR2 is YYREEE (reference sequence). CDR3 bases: TGTGCCAGCAACCCGGGGGGGATAAACACCGGGGAGCTGTTTTTT. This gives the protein CASNPGGINTGELFF.

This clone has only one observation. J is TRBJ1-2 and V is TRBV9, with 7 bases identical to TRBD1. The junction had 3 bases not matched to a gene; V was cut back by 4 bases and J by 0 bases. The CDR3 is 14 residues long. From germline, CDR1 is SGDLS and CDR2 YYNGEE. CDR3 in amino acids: CASSSQGANYGYTF. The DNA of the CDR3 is TGTGCCAGCAGCTCTCAGGGGGCTAACTATGGCTACACCTTC. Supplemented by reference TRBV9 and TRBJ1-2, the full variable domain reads DSGVTQTPKHLITATGQRVTLRCSPRSGDLSVYWYQQSLDQGLQFLIQYYNGEERAKGNILERFSAQQFPDLHSELNLSSLELGDSALYFCASSSQGANYGYTFGSGTRLTVV.

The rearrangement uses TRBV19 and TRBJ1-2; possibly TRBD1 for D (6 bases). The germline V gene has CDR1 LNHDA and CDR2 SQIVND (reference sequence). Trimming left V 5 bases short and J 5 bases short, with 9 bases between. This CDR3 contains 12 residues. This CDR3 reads CASSGQGYGYTF. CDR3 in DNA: TGTGCCAGTAGTGGGCAGGGGTATGGCTACACCTTC.

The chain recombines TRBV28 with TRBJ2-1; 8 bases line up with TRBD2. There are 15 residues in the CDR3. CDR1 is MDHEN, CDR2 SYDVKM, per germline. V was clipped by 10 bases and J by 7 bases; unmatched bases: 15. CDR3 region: CATRFGGASRNEQFF. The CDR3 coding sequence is TGTGCCACCAGGTTCGGGGGGGCCTCTCGTAATGAGCAGTTCTTC.

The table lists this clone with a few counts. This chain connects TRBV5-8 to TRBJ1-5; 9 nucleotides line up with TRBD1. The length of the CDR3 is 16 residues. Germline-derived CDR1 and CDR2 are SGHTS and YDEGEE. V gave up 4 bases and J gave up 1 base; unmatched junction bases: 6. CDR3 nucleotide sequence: TGTGCCAGCAGCGCCGGACAGGGGACGAGCAATCAGCCCCAGCATTTT. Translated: CASSAGQGTSNQPQHF.

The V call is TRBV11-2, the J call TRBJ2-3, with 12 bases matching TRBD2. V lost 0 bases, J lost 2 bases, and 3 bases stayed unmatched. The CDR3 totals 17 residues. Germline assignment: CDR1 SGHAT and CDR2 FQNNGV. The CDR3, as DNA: TGTGCCAGCAGCTTAGAAGGACTAGCGGGACTCACAGATACGCAGTATTTT. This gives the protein CASSLEGLAGLTDTQYF.